This T cell receptor beta chain emerged from a study of blood T cells in healthy people across ages. The authors ran a second PCR of about 7 to 11 cycles using a sample-barcoded 5' primer and a J-beta primer mix. TCRdb ran MiXCR on the 5' RACE reads and lists one entry per CDR3 protein. The sample has approximately 1.5 million distinct CDR3 sequences; approximately 42% are singletons. The germline V gene encodes CDR1 ENHRY and CDR2 SYGVKD. Trimming left V 7 bases short and J 2 bases short, with 8 bases between. The CDR3 contains 12 residues. This clonotype appeared once. What it binds is not known. At least 5.5 micrograms of total RNA were extracted per sample. Study-level points and caveats: It was held that the diversity estimates obtained from one million T cells were underestimates.

The source of this sequence is a woman younger than 30 in good health. The sequenced material came from blood. V gene TRBV10-3 combines with J gene TRBJ1-1; a weak D match, TRBD1 (6 bases). The CDR3 DNA reads TGTGCCATCACACAGGGTAACACTGAAGCTTTCTTT. Its protein product is CAITQGNTEAFF.